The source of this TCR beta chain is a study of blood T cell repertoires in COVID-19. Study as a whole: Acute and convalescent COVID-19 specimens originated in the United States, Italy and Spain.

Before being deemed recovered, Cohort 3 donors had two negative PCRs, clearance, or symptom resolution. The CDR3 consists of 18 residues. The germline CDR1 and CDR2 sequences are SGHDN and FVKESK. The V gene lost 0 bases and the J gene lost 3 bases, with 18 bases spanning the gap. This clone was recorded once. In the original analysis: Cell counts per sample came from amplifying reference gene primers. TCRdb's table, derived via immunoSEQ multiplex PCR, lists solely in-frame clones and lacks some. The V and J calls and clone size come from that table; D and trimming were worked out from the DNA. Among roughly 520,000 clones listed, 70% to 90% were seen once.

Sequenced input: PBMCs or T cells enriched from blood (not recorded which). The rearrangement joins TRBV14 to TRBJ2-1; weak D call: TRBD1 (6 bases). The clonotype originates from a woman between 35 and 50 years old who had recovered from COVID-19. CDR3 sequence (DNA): TGTGCCAGCAGCCAAGATTTCGCAGGGGCGGGTTTCTACAATGAGCAGTTCTTC. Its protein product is CASSQDFAGAGFYNEQFF.